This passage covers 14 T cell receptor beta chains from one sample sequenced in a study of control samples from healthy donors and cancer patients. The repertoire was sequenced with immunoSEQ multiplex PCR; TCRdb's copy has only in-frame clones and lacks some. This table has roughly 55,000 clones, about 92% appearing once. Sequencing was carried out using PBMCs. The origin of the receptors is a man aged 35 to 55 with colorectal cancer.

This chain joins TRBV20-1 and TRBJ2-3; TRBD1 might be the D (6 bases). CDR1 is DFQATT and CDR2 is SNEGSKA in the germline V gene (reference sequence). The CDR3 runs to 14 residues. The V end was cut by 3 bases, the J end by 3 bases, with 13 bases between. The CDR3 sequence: CSASLGARTDTQYF. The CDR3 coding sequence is TGCAGTGCTAGTTTGGGGGCGCGGACAGATACGCAGTATTTT.

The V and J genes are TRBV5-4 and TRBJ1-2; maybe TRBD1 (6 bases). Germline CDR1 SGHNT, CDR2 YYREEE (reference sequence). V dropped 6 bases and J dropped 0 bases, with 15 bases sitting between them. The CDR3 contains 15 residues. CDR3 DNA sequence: TGTGCCAGCAAAGAGGGGGAGAACACTAACTATGGCTACACCTTC. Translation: CASKEGENTNYGYTF.

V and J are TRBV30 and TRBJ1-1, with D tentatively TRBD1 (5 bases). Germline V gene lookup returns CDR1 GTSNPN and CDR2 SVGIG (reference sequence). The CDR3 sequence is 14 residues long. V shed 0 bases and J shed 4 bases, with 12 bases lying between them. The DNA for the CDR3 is TGTGCCTGGAGTGTTGGGGGGGACGGCACTGAAGCTTTCTTT. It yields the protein CAWSVGGDGTEAFF.

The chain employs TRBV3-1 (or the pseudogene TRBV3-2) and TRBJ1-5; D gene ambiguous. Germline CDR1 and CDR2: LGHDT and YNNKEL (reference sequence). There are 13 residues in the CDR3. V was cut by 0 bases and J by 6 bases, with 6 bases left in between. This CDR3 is CASSQELAQPQHF. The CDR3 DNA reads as TGTGCCAGCAGCCAAGAACTCGCTCAGCCCCAGCATTTT.

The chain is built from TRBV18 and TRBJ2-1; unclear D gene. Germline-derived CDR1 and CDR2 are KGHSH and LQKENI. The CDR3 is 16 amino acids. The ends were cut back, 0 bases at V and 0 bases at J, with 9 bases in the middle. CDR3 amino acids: CASSPPGFSSYNEQFF. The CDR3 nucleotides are TGTGCCAGCTCACCACCCGGATTCAGCTCCTACAATGAGCAGTTCTTC. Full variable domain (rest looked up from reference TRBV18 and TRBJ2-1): NAGVMQNPRHLVRRRGQEARLRCSPMKGHSHVYWYRQLPEEGLKFMVYLQKENIIDESGMPKERFSAEFPKEGPSILRIQQVVRGDSAAYFCASSPPGFSSYNEQFFGPGTRLTVL.

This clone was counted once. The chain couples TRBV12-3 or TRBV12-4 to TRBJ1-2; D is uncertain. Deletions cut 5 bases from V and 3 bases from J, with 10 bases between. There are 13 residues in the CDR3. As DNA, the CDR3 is TGTGCCAGCAGTCCCGAGACGGACTATGGCTACACCTTC. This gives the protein CASSPETDYGYTF.

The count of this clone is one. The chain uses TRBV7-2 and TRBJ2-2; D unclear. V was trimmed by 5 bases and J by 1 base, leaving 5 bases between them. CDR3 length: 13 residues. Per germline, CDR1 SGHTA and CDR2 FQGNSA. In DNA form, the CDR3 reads TGTGCCAGCAGCCTCGGGAACACCGGGGAGCTGTTTTTT. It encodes CASSLGNTGELFF. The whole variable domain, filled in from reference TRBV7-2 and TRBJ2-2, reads GAGVSQSPSNKVTEKGKDVELRCDPISGHTALYWYRQSLGQGLEFLIYFQGNSAPDKSGLPSDRFSAERTGGSVSTLTIQRTQQEDSAVYLCASSLGNTGELFFGEGSRLTVL.

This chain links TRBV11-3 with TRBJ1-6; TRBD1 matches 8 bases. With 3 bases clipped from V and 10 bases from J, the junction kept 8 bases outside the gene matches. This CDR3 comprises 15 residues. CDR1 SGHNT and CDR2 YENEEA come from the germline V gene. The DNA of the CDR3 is TGTGCCAGCAGCTTTAGGCAGGGGGCAGGATCACCCCTCCACTTT. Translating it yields CASSFRQGAGSPLHF.

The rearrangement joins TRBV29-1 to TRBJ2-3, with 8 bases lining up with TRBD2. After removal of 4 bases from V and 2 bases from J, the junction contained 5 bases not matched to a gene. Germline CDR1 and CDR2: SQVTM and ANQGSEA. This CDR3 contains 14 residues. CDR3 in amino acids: CSVVGGGTTDTQYF. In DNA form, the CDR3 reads TGCAGCGTTGTGGGCGGGGGGACCACAGATACGCAGTATTTT.

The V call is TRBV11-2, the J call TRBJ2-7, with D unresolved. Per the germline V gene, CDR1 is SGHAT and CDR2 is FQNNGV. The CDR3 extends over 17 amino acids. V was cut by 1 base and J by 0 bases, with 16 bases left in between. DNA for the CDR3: TGTGCCAGCAGCTTAGTTCGTGGCGGAGACGTCTCCTACGAGCAGTACTTC. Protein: CASSLVRGGDVSYEQYF.

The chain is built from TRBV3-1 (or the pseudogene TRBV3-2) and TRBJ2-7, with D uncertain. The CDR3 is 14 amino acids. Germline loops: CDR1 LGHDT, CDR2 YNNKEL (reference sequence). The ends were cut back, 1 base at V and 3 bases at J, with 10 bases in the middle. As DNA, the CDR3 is TGTGCCAGCAGCCAAGGACACGACATCTACGAGCAGTACTTC. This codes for CASSQGHDIYEQYF.

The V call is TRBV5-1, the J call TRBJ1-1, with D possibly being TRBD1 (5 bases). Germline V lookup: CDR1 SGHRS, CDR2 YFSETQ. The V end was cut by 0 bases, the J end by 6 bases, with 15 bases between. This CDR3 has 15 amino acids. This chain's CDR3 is CASSLDRMVRAEAFF. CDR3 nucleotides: TGCGCCAGCAGCTTGGACAGGATGGTAAGGGCTGAAGCTTTCTTT. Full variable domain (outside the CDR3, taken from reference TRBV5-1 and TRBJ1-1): KAGVTQTPRYLIKTRGQQVTLSCSPISGHRSVSWYQQTPGQGLQFLFEYFSETQRNKGNFPGRFSGRQFSNSRSEMNVSTLELGDSALYLCASSLDRMVRAEAFFGQGTRLTVV.

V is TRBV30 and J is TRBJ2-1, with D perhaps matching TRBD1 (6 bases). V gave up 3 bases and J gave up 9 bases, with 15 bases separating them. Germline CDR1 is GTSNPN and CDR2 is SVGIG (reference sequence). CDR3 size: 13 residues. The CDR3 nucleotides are TGTGCCTGGAGAATTCAGGGGTACGGTGAGCAGTTCTTC. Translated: CAWRIQGYGEQFF.

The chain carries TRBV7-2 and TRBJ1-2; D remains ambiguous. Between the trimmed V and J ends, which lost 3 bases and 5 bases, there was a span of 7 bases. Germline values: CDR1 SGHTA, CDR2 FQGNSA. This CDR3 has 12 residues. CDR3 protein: CASSFAEYGYTF. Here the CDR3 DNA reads TGTGCCAGCAGCTTCGCTGAGTATGGCTACACCTTC.